Presented here are 5 T cell receptor beta chains from one specimen sequenced in a study of blood T cells in healthy people across ages (dated by TCRdb to 2014 to 2015). Library generation was performed with 5' RACE. The sequencer was an Illumina HiSeq 2500. A second PCR of about 6 to 12 cycles was run with a J-beta primer mix and a sample-barcoded 5' primer. The raw public data were reprocessed by TCRdb itself: fastp quality trimming at Q25, MiXCR clonotype calling, in-frame beta chains only. Rows matching on CDR3 protein sequence are summarized as one entry with the most common DNA and genes. This sample is represented by 700,000 to 850,000 distinct CDR3 sequences; about 53% of them were singletons. The ten largest clones capture about 42% of the sample. The sample consisted of blood. The receptors were sampled from a man older than 75 in good health.

V is TRBV5-1 and J is TRBJ2-7; 8 bases match TRBD1. V gave up 2 bases and J gave up 5 bases; unmatched junction bases: 9. This CDR3 is 15 amino acids long. Germline CDR1 and CDR2: SGHRS and YFSETQ. The CDR3, as DNA: TGCGCCAGCAGCTTTTCCGGGACAGGTTACGACGAGCAGTACTTC. This sequence encodes CASSFSGTGYDEQYF.

The V call is TRBV7-2, the J call TRBJ2-1; no clear D gene. This CDR3 has 15 residues. V was shortened by 5 bases and J by 6 bases, with 17 bases between the two germline ends. Germline lookup yields CDR1 SGHTA and CDR2 FQGNSA. The CDR3 is CASSAQVSASNEQFF. In nucleotides, the CDR3 is TGTGCCAGCAGCGCCCAGGTTTCGGCTAGCAATGAGCAGTTCTTC.

This clonotype was counted a few times. The chain links TRBV27 to TRBJ2-7; perhaps TRBD2 as D (6 bases). This CDR3 has 14 residues. V was shortened by 10 bases and J by 4 bases, with 20 bases between the two germline ends. Germline-derived CDR1 and CDR2 are MNHEY and SMNVEV (reference sequence). CDR3 in amino acids: CATRLPGERYEQYF. CDR3 DNA sequence: TGTGCCACCCGATTGCCGGGGGAACGGTACGAGCAGTACTTC.

The chain recombines TRBV6-1 with TRBJ2-3; 10 positions match TRBD2. The ends lost 6 bases at V and 5 bases at J; junction bases unmatched: 17. The CDR3 length is 18 residues. Germline values: CDR1 MNHNS, CDR2 SASEGT. The CDR3 loop reads CASSPRLAGVGKVDTQYF. DNA of the CDR3: TGTGCCAGCAGCCCACGGCTAGCGGGAGTTGGTAAGGTAGATACGCAGTATTTT.

This chain connects TRBV3-1 to TRBJ2-7; 14 bases are shared with TRBD2. Germline loops: CDR1 LGHDT, CDR2 YNNKEL (reference sequence). The CDR3 length is 16 residues. The J segment lost 4 bases and the V segment lost 3 bases, leaving 5 bases of the junction unmatched. CDR3 region: CASSHGLAGGLYEQYF. The CDR3 DNA reads as TGTGCCAGCAGCCATGGACTAGCGGGAGGTCTGTACGAGCAGTACTTC.